The clone carrying this T cell receptor beta chain was counted between two and nine times. The CDR3 has 14 amino acids. The germline V and J ends were trimmed by 7 bases and 5 bases, with 17 bases remaining between them. The data were obtained in a study of human T cells and chemical hapten exposure. As for the study in general: Epicutaneous patch tests delivered 0.01% DPC to the upper back, with evaluation at 6 days.

TCRdb independently ran MiXCR on the RACE reads; one entry per CDR3 protein. The sample carries 350,000 or so distinct CDR3 sequences, approximately 6.3% recorded once. As for time point: patch test 1, 2 weeks after DPC sensitization. Treatment noted: therapeutic diphenylcyclopropenone sensitization with weekly scalp DPC. Blood draws came first, before each patch test. The chain couples TRBV12-3 or TRBV12-4 to TRBJ1-2; no clear D gene. This clonotype was obtained from a woman between 18 and 29 years old with alopecia areata. Some clones in this sample may be carry-over from other donors' samples. The source material was whole blood, sampled in connection with sensitization to the hapten diphenylcyclopropenone (DPC). This CDR3 is CASTPLVTPYGYTF. CDR3 nucleotides: TGTGCCAGCACCCCCCTTGTAACCCCTTATGGCTACACCTTC.